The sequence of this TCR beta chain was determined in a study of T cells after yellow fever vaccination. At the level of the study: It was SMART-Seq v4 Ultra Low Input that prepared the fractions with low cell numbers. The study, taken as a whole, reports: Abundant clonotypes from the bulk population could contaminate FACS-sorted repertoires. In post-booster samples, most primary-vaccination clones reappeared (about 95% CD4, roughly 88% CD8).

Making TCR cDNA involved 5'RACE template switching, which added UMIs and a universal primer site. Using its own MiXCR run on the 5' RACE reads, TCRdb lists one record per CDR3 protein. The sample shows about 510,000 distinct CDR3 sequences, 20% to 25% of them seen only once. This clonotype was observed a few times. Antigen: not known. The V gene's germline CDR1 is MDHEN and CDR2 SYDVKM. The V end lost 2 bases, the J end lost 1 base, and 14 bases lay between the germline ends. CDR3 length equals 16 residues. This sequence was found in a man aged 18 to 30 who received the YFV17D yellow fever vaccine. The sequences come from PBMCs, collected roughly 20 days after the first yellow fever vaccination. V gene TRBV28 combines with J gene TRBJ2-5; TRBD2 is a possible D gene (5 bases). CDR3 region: CASSLGSGRSQETQYF. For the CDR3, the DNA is TGTGCCAGCAGTTTAGGCTCGGGGAGATCCCAAGAGACCCAGTACTTC.